The 18 T cell receptor beta chains below all came from one sample that was sequenced in a study of blood T cell repertoires in COVID-19. Sequencing used immunoSEQ multiplex PCR; TCRdb keeps in-frame clones, though not all of them. The repertoire holds fewer than 200,000 clones, with about four fifths as singletons. Sequenced material: peripheral blood. All receptors derive from a man in his 60s with acute or convalescent COVID-19.

In this sample, this clone turned up once. The chain joins TRBV4-1 to TRBJ1-2, with 7 bases lining up with TRBD1. The CDR3 covers 17 residues. The junction had 10 bases not matched to a gene; V was cut back by 1 base and J by 2 bases. Germline CDR1 MGHRA, CDR2 YSYEKL. The CDR3 loop is CASSQVLGQVQNYGYTF. The CDR3 DNA sequence: TGCGCCAGCAGCCAAGTCCTTGGACAGGTTCAGAACTATGGCTACACCTTC.

This sequence joins TRBV6-2 or TRBV6-3 and TRBJ1-1, with D perhaps TRBD1 (6 bases). Germline lookup yields CDR1 MNHEY and CDR2 SVGEGT. The CDR3 runs 14 residues. The V end lost 6 bases, the J end lost 0 bases, and 11 bases lay between the germline ends. The CDR3 region is CASSLGQLNTEAFF. The CDR3 DNA sequence: TGTGCCAGCAGCCTCGGACAGCTGAACACTGAAGCTTTCTTT.

This sequence joins TRBV4-1 and TRBJ1-6; a weak D match, TRBD1 (5 bases). The CDR3 totals 15 residues. Germline V gene data show CDR1 as MGHRA and CDR2 as YSYEKL. Deletions cut 0 bases from V and 5 bases from J, with 8 bases between. The CDR3 sequence is CASSQDGGNNSPLHF. In nucleotides, the CDR3 is TGCGCCAGCAGCCAAGATGGGGGGAATAATTCACCCCTCCACTTT.

This chain uses TRBV7-9 with TRBJ2-2, with TRBD2 matching over 8 bases. Trimming removed 4 bases from V and 4 bases from J; junction bases left unmatched: 8. Per the germline V gene, CDR1 is SEHNR and CDR2 is FQNEAQ (reference sequence). The CDR3 is made up of 16 amino acids. Here the CDR3 DNA reads TGTGCCAGCAGCTCCCCGGGGGGGATTACCACCGGGGAGCTGTTTTTT. The encoded protein is CASSSPGGITTGELFF.

The rearrangement uses TRBV4-1 and TRBJ2-7; 7 positions agree with TRBD2. The V gene's germline CDR1 is MGHRA and CDR2 YSYEKL. Trimming removed 1 base from V and 3 bases from J; junction bases left unmatched: 3. This CDR3 comprises 14 residues. The CDR3 sequence is CASSQVGRGYEQYF. The CDR3 DNA sequence: TGCGCCAGCAGCCAAGTAGGGAGGGGCTACGAGCAGTACTTC.

This chain uses TRBV5-1 with TRBJ2-1, with TRBD2 matching 10 bases. CDR1 and CDR2 from the germline V gene are SGHRS and YFSETQ. The CDR3 covers 14 residues. The junction had 6 bases not matched to a gene; V was cut back by 4 bases and J by 8 bases. The CDR3 spells CASSPGTSDHEQFF. The CDR3 DNA sequence: TGCGCCAGCAGCCCCGGGACTAGCGACCATGAGCAGTTCTTC.

V gene TRBV5-6 combines with J gene TRBJ1-3; D ambiguous. The CDR3 consists of 16 residues. The germline CDR1 and CDR2 sequences are SGHDT and YYEEEE. The V and J ends lost 0 bases and 0 bases respectively, with 10 bases between them. For the CDR3, the DNA is TGTGCCAGCAGCTTGGGGGAGATCTACTCTGGAAACACCATATATTTT. Amino acids: CASSLGEIYSGNTIYF.

The chain joins TRBV7-8 to TRBJ1-2; 7 bases align to TRBD1. From germline, CDR1 is SGHVS and CDR2 FQNEAQ. This CDR3 region has 13 residues. V shed 5 bases and J 8 bases; nucleotides not matched to a gene: 8. CDR3 in amino acids: CASSPGGSSGYTF. The CDR3 DNA follows: TGTGCCAGCAGCCCAGGGGGTTCTAGCGGCTACACCTTC.

This chain uses TRBV10-3 with TRBJ1-1; TRBD1 aligns across 8 bases. Germline V gene data show CDR1 as ENHRY and CDR2 as SYGVKD. Germline trimming cut 5 bases from V and 6 bases from J; bases unmatched to any gene: 11. This CDR3 has 15 residues. The CDR3 nucleotides read TGTGCCATCAGTCTTAACCAAGGACAGGGCTCTGAAGCTTTCTTT. Amino acid sequence: CAISLNQGQGSEAFF.

The chain joins TRBV5-1 to TRBJ2-1; 11 bases are shared with TRBD2. V lost 0 bases to trimming and J lost 9 bases; unmatched junction nucleotides: 5. Per the germline V gene, CDR1 is SGHRS and CDR2 is YFSETQ. The CDR3 loop spans 15 amino acids. The CDR3 DNA follows: TGCGCCAGCAGCTTGGAACTAGCGGGAGTGGTTGAGCAGTTCTTC. Translation gives CASSLELAGVVEQFF.

The rearrangement uses TRBV2 and TRBJ2-5; 8 positions agree with TRBD1. This CDR3 has 12 amino acids. The junction had 1 base not matched to a gene; V was cut back by 6 bases and J by 4 bases. Germline CDR1 reads SNHLY; CDR2 reads FYNNEI. CDR3 region: CASRDRGETQYF. The CDR3 DNA reads TGTGCCAGCAGAGACAGGGGAGAGACCCAGTACTTC.

The chain links TRBV29-1 to TRBJ2-2, with TRBD1 matching over 8 bases. Trimming took 7 bases from V and 2 from J; bases not matched to a gene: 3. The CDR3 has 13 amino acids. Per the germline V gene, CDR1 is SQVTM and CDR2 is ANQGSEA. CDR3 nucleotides: TGCAGCGCAGGGGGCGGAAACACCGGGGAGCTGTTTTTT. Translated: CSAGGGNTGELFF.

The rearrangement links TRBV2 to TRBJ2-7; D may be TRBD1 (6 bases). CDR1 and CDR2 (germline): SNHLY, FYNNEI. The germline V and J ends were trimmed by 1 base and 2 bases, with 9 bases remaining between them. The CDR3 covers 14 residues. The CDR3 spells CASSEDRQAYEQYF. The DNA of the CDR3 is TGTGCCAGCAGTGAAGACAGACAGGCCTACGAGCAGTACTTC.

The rearrangement links TRBV6-1 to TRBJ2-3; D might be TRBD1 (5 bases). V lost 2 bases, J lost 5 bases, and 17 bases lay in between. The V gene's germline CDR1 is MNHNS and CDR2 SASEGT. CDR3 length equals 16 residues. This chain's CDR3 is CASSESVGGAKDTQYF. The CDR3 DNA sequence: TGTGCCAGCAGTGAATCTGTCGGTGGGGCTAAAGATACGCAGTATTTT.

The chain combines TRBV4-1 with TRBJ2-7; a weak D match, TRBD2 (5 bases). This CDR3 region has 14 residues. V was cut by 0 bases and J by 8 bases, with 14 bases left in between. Germline-derived CDR1 and CDR2 are MGHRA and YSYEKL. The CDR3 DNA follows: TGCGCCAGCAGCCAAGATAAACTAGTCCAAAAGCAGTACTTC. This sequence encodes CASSQDKLVQKQYF.

V gene TRBV14 combines with J gene TRBJ2-1; D gene uncertain. Germline V gives CDR1 SGHDN, CDR2 FVKESK. The CDR3 extends over 13 amino acids. Trimming left V 2 bases short and J 4 bases short, with 6 bases between. In nucleotides, the CDR3 is TGTGCCAGCAGCCAAATCGGGTACAATGAGCAGTTCTTC. Translation gives CASSQIGYNEQFF.

This clone was seen once. This chain connects TRBV7-2 to TRBJ2-6, with TRBD1 matching 8 bases. Germline lookup yields CDR1 SGHTA and CDR2 FQGNSA. The trim removed 2 bases at V and 0 bases at J, leaving 0 bases unmatched. The CDR3 has 16 residues. The CDR3 region has the DNA TGTGCCAGCAGCTTAACAGGGGGCTCTGGGGCCAACGTCCTGACTTTC. Amino acids: CASSLTGGSGANVLTF.

This clone was detected once. The chain employs TRBV5-1 and TRBJ2-1; 14 nucleotides match TRBD2. CDR1 is SGHRS and CDR2 is YFSETQ in the germline V gene. Unmatched junction bases numbered 7, after V lost 2 bases and J lost 6 bases. This CDR3 has 17 residues. The CDR3 DNA sequence: TGCGCCAGCAGCTTCCGTGGGACTAGCGGGGGATTCAATGAGCAGTTCTTC. Translated: CASSFRGTSGGFNEQFF.